This T cell receptor (beta chain) came from a study of blood T cell repertoires in COVID-19. About the research overall: PBMCs, B-cell-depleted T cells, or T cells provided the cDNA or gDNA that made up the material.

The method was immunoSEQ multiplex PCR; TCRdb's version includes in-frame clones alone and lacks a portion of them. Of 150,000 to 250,000 clones listed, about 80% are singletons. This clone was seen just once. CDR3 length equals 15 residues. J gave up 2 bases and V 6 bases, and 4 bases lay outside the gene matches. Germline V lookup: CDR1 MDHEN, CDR2 SYDVKM. The chain has TRBV28 and TRBJ2-2; 9 bases agree with TRBD1. What was sequenced was peripheral blood. The TCR originated in a human donor with acute or convalescent COVID-19. The donor label of this sample is uncertain. CDR3 protein: CASRQGAVNTGELFF. CDR3 DNA: TGTGCCAGCAGACAGGGGGCGGTTAACACCGGGGAGCTGTTTTTT.